The source of this TCR beta chain is a study of cytomegalovirus exposure and HLA in healthy donors (dated by TCRdb to 2016 to 2017). Background on the whole study: An earlier analysis of roughly 500 of the donors reported about 300 Gb of sequence data and 90 million to 120 million unique TCR beta sequences obtained from roughly 170 million T cells. Around 300 gigabases of sequencing data and approximately 84 million unique TCR sequences were included in an early release covering about 600 HLA-typed donors. Of the 398 genotyped donors, 81% fell in the genetic ancestry cluster associated with self-reported Caucasian donors. The study was designed to test whether signatures of past pathogen exposure could be identified by cataloging public T cell receptors. The T cell repertoires of 700 or so subjects were profiled by immunosequencing and related to cytomegalovirus serostatus. In addition to the first cohort of 650 to 800 subjects, a separate validation cohort of 120 different subjects was used. The study combined high-throughput TCR immunosequencing, statistical association of individual TCRs with disease status, and machine learning to predict cytomegalovirus infection status. In a later analysis, previously published TCR beta repertoires from several hundred donors were re-analyzed and high-resolution HLA genotyping was added so that TCR occurrence patterns could be studied. In the later analysis, no new phenotypic data were used to find candidate immune exposures; instead, reliance was placed on TCR beta sequences and their occurrence across donors. In an earlier analysis of about 590 of the donors, high-throughput TCR beta sequencing was used to judge whether each TCR beta V gene segment behaved as functional or pseudogenic. Alongside the repertoire data, information on donor age, sex, ethnicity and CMV serostatus was compiled. In a later genetic analysis, genome-wide SNP genotypes for 398 of the 666 donors were used, and that subset was treated as a discovery cohort. All discovery cohort repertoires had been generated on a single sequencing platform. HLA typing included class I and class II loci at four-digit resolution. The number of typed donors differed by locus: 629-630 for A, B, C, DRB1 and DQB1; 500 to 550 for DQA1; some 610 for DPA1; and approximately 450 for DPB1. Four to six DR-DQ haplotypes were handled as single units for association and clustering, since linkage in the cohort was strong. Among over 350 genotyped donors of the cohort, an average of roughly 240,000 unique TCR beta nucleotide sequences were sequenced per donor, around 18% of them non-productive.

A word on this clone: The specificity of this receptor is unknown. No much larger clonotype is one base removed from it; base qualities were not supplied.

Library preparation employed the immunoSEQ multiplex PCR assay. For the multiplex PCR, a mixture combining 60 forward primers for TCR Vbeta segments and 13 reverse primers for TCR Jbeta segments was used. The CDR3 region of rearranged TCR beta genes was amplified from genomic DNA by a multiplex PCR assay. The amplified TCR beta libraries were sequenced on the Illumina HiSeq System as 87-base-pair reads. In the paper's pipeline: A later analysis tallied roughly 78 million unique TCR beta chains across the 650 to 750 repertoires, and about 12 million of those chains were shared by two or more donors. To remove PCR and sequencing errors, raw reads were error-corrected and collapsed into unique sequences using a nearest-neighbor algorithm that merged closely related sequences. V, D and J gene segments were assigned by aligning CDR3 sequences to IMGT reference sequences. Each retained sequence needed at least a six-nucleotide match to both a V gene segment and a J gene segment. A rearrangement counted as productive if the CDR3 had no stop codons and remained in frame with V and J, and every other rearrangement counted as non-productive. Following IMGT convention, CDR3 was defined as the stretch from the second conserved V-encoded cysteine to the conserved J-encoded phenylalanine. Sequences without an unambiguous match to a single V gene segment were excluded from the earlier analysis of several hundred of the donors. An earlier analysis of just under 600 of the donors called V segments functional above 56.7% productive rearrangements and segregating when the between-donor standard deviation exceeded 5%. A statistical classification framework was built to diagnose cytomegalovirus status from the catalog of TCR beta chain sequences. In a later analysis, V and J genes were assigned by comparing TCR nucleotide sequences against IMGT/GENE-DB human TR gene sequences. The TCRdist pipeline was used in a later analysis to assign CDR3 sequences and most-parsimonious VDJ recombination scenarios. In a later analysis, every TCR beta chain was defined by the combination of its CDR3 amino acid sequence and its V-gene family, and reads without a unique V-gene family were dropped. In a later analysis, 450 to 600 highly shared, low-generation-probability nucleotide sequences were removed to address suspected cross-contamination and a sequencing artifact. For each public chain, a later analysis derived a clonal expansion index from normalized ranks of inferred template counts within each repertoire. In a later analysis, generation probabilities were computed using a VDJ recombination model fitted to out-of-frame rearrangements, and the results were checked against IGoR. In a later analysis, TCR-TCR, TCR-HLA and TCR-CMV co-occurrence was scored with hypergeometric tests, and a repertoire-size bias correction was applied to TCR pairs. To estimate false discovery rates, a later analysis permuted the HLA or CMV assignments 20 times. In a later analysis, co-occurring TCRs were grouped with DBSCAN, and TCRdist sequence similarity was added when clustering was performed within HLA-allele-positive subsets. For co-occurrence clustering, repertoires with fewer than 30,000 or more than 120,000 public chains were excluded, along with five or six repertoires with anomalous nucleotide sharing. TCRdb's version of the immuneACCESS table is confined to in-frame rearrangements and falls short of the full clone set. An unresolved V gene accounts for under half of the shortfall where checked; the remainder is of unknown origin. V and J calls and clone size are given by that table; D and trimming were obtained from the DNA. Across this sample there are some 170,000 clones, with over 60% seen only once. The leading ten clones occupy nearly 6.5% of the sample.

Broad study findings and their caveats: In an earlier analysis of around 600 of the donors, most TCR beta V segments were observed in productive rearrangements about 87% or about 30% of the time, broadly matching IMGT annotations. According to a later analysis, parvovirus B19, influenza, CMV and Epstein-Barr virus appeared linked to several top co-occurrence clusters. In a later analysis, the rate of TCR association differed among HLA loci, with DRB1 alleles having the most associated TCRs and HLA-C alleles having the fewest. Correlated functional status among segregating V segments might be attributable to linkage disequilibrium, but an unknown experimental factor could not be ruled out. When HLA alleles, especially DR and DQ, strongly co-occurred, TCR associations were difficult to assign to individual alleles. A later analysis found that most CMV-associated TCR beta chains appeared HLA-restricted, with HLA associations seemingly driven largely by CMV exposure. Immune exposure information for the cohort was limited to CMV serostatus. This cohort had only TCR beta chains sequenced, and the lack of alpha or paired-chain data limited which features could be detected. According to a later genetic analysis, donors in an Asian-associated ancestry cluster had fewer N-insertions in productive TCRs than the roughly 670-donor mean. The 87-base-pair reads could not distinguish some IMGT-functional V segments, including TRBV6-2 and TRBV6-3, so those segments were excluded. Cytomegalovirus status was reported to be diagnosed by the classifier with high specificity and sensitivity in both the original and validation cohorts. HLA typing was unavailable for some donors at each locus, so association tests used only the typed subset. V-gene and J-gene trimming of TCR beta chains was associated with a missense DCLRE1C variant in a later genetic analysis, and the association was replicated in an independent cohort. According to the authors, the approach could potentially be generalized to other disease states and immunological phenotypes. Sequencing depth was assumed to be roughly uniform across donors in the presence/absence analyses, though that assumption may not hold. A total of around 150 TCR beta chains were listed by the study as associated with cytomegalovirus. Because counts were too low, around 17 rarely observed V segments, including chromosome 9 orphons, were left out of the earlier analysis of about 620 of the donors. A group of highly shared sequence variants was considered likely to be a technical artifact of the sequencing pipeline. At a false discovery rate of 0.05, a later analysis linked 16,951 TCR beta sequences to specific HLA alleles. Compared with equally common non-associated chains, HLA-associated TCR beta chains in a later analysis were more clonally expanded and had lower generation probabilities. A further reported finding was that TCR beta sequences accurately predicted the HLA-A and HLA-B alleles for most subjects in the first cohort. Most TCR sequences were seen in very few donors, while some public TCRs were found in many individuals. In vitro tests confirmed that a few of the cytomegalovirus-associated TCR beta chains recognize cytomegalovirus antigens.

The cohort consisted of 600 to 750 healthy bone marrow donors. All cohort members were sampled while nominally healthy, although unrecorded immune exposures were likely present. The donor tested CMV seropositive and was one of the 289 seropositive cohort members. A peripheral blood sample was collected from each donor, and TCR beta sequencing was performed on peripheral blood mononuclear cells. The Qiagen DNeasy Blood Extraction Kit was used to extract genomic DNA from the blood cell samples. There are 14 amino acids in the CDR3, from cysteine to phenylalanine inclusive. Just the 42-base CDR3 DNA is kept, in frame starting at base 1. The junction shows trimming of 2 bases on V and 5 bases on J, plus 13 bases between the germline ends. Sequences SGHNT (CDR1) and YYREEE (CDR2) are obtained from the germline V gene (reference sequence).

The sequence is built from TRBV5-4 and TRBJ2-5, with the D segment identity uncertain. The sequence came from a man in his forties in good health and CMV-seropositive. The sequencing input was PBMCs. The CDR3 amino acid sequence is: CASSLRLPGETQYF. The base sequence is TGTGCCAGCAGCTTAAGACTCCCCGGGGAGACCCAGTACTTC.